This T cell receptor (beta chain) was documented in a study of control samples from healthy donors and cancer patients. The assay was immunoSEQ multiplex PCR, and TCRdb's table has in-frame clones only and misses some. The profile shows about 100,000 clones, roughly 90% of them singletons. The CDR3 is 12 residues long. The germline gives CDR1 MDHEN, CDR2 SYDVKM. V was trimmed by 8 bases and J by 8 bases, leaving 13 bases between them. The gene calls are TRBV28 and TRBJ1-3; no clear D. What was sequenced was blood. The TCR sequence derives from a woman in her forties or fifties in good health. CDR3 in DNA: TGTGCCAGCTCCGGGTACACAGACACCATATATTTT. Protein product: CASSGYTDTIYF. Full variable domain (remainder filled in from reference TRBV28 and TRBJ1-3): DVKVTQSSRYLVKRTGEKVFLECVQDMDHENMFWYRQDPGLGLRLIYFSYDVKMKEKGDIPEGYSVSREKKERFSLILESASTNQTSMYLCASSGYTDTIYFGEGSWLTVV.